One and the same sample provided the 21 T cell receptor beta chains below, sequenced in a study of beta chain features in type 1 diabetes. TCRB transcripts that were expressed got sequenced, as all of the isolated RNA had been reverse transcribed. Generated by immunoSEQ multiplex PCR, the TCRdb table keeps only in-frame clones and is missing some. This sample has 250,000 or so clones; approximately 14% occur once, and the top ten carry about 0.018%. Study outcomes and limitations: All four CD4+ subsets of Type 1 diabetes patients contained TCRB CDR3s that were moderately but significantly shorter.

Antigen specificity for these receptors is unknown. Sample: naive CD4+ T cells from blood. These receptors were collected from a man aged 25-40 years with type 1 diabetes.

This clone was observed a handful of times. Here the CDR3 reads CASRVTGNYGYTF. The CDR3 region has the DNA TGTGCCAGCCGGGTCACAGGGAACTATGGCTACACCTTC. The rearrangement links TRBV6-1 to TRBJ1-2, with D perhaps matching TRBD1 (6 bases). This CDR3 has 13 amino acids. V lost 8 bases and J 2 bases, leaving 12 bases between the germline ends. Germline assignment: CDR1 MNHNS and CDR2 SASEGT.

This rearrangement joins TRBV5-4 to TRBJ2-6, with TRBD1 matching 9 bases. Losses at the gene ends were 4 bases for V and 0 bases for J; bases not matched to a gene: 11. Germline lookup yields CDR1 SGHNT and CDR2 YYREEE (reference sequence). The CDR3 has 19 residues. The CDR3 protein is CASSGAGTGIVSGANVLTF. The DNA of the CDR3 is TGTGCCAGCAGCGGGGCCGGGACAGGGATAGTCTCTGGGGCCAACGTCCTGACTTTC.

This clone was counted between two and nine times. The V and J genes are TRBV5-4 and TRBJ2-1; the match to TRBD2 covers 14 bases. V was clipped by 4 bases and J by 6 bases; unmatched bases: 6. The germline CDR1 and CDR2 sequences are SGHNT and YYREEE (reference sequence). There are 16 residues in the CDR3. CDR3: CASSGAGTSGSNEQFF. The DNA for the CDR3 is TGTGCCAGCAGCGGAGCCGGGACTAGCGGGAGCAATGAGCAGTTCTTC. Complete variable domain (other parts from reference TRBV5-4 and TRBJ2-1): ETGVTQSPTHLIKTRGQQVTLRCSSQSGHNTVSWYQQALGQGPQFIFQYYREEENGRGNFPPRFSGLQFPNYSSELNVNALELDDSALYLCASSGAGTSGSNEQFFGPGTRLTVL.

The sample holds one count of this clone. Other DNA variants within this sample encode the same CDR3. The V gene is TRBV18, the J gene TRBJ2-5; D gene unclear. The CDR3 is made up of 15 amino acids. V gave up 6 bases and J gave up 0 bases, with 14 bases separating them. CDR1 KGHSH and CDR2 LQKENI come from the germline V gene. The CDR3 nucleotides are TGTGCCAGCTCCCCGTCGAGAGGCGACCAAGAGACCCAGTACTTC. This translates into CASSPSRGDQETQYF.

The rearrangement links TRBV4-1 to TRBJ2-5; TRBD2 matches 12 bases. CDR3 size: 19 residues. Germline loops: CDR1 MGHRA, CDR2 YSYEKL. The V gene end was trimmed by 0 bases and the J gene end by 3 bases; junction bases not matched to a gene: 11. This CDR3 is CASSQDYATSGRGEETQYF. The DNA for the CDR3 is TGCGCCAGCAGCCAAGATTATGCGACTAGCGGGAGAGGGGAAGAGACCCAGTACTTC.

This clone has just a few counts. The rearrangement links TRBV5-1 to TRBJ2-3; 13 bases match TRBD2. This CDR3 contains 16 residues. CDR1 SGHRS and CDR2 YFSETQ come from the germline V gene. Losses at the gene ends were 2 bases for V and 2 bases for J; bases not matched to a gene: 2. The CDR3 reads CASSFGLAGDTDTQYF. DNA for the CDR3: TGCGCCAGCAGCTTTGGACTAGCGGGGGACACAGATACGCAGTATTTT. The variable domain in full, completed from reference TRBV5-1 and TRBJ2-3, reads KAGVTQTPRYLIKTRGQQVTLSCSPISGHRSVSWYQQTPGQGLQFLFEYFSETQRNKGNFPGRFSGRQFSNSRSEMNVSTLELGDSALYLCASSFGLAGDTDTQYFGPGTRLTVL.

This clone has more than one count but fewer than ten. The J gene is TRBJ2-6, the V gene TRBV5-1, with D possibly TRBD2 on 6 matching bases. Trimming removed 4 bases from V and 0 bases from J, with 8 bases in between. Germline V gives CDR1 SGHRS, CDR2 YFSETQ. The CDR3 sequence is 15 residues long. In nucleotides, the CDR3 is TGCGCCAGCAGCCGCGGGAACTCTGGGGCCAACGTCCTGACTTTC. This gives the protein CASSRGNSGANVLTF.

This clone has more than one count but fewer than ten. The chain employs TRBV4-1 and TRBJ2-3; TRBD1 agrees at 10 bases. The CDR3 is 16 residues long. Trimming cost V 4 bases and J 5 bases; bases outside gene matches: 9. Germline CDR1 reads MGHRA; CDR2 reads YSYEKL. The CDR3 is CASSLLRQGAKDTQYF. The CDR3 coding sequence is TGCGCCAGCAGCCTCCTCAGACAGGGGGCTAAAGATACGCAGTATTTT.

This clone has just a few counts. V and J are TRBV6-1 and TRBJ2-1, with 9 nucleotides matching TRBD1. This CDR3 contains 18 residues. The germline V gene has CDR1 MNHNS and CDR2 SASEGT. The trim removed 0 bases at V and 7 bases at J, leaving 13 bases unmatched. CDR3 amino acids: CASSEATQGAGSGNEQFF. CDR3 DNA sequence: TGTGCCAGCAGTGAAGCGACACAGGGGGCTGGCAGCGGAAATGAGCAGTTCTTC.

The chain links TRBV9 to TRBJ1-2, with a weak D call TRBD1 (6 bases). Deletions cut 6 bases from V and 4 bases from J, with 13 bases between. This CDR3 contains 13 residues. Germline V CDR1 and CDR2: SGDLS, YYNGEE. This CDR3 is CASTFGQSYGYTF. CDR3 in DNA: TGTGCCAGCACTTTTGGACAGTCCTATGGCTACACCTTC.

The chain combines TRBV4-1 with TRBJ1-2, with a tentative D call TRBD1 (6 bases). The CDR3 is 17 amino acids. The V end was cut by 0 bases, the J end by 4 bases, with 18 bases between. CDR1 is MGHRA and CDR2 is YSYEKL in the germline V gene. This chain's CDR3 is CASSQEARSGEGYGYTF. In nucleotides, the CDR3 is TGCGCCAGCAGCCAAGAGGCCCGGTCAGGGGAAGGCTATGGCTACACCTTC.

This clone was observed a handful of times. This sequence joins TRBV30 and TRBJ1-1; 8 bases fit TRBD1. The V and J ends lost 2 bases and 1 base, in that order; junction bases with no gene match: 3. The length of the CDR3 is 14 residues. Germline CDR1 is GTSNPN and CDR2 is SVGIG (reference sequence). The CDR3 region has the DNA TGTGCCTGGAGTAGGGACAGGAGGAACACTGAAGCTTTCTTT. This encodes CAWSRDRRNTEAFF. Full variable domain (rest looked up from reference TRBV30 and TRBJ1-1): SQTIHQWPATLVQPVGSPLSLECTVEGTSNPNLYWYRQAAGRGLQLLFYSVGIGQISSEVPQNLSASRPQDRQFILSSKKLLLSDSGFYLCAWSRDRRNTEAFFGQGTRLTVV.

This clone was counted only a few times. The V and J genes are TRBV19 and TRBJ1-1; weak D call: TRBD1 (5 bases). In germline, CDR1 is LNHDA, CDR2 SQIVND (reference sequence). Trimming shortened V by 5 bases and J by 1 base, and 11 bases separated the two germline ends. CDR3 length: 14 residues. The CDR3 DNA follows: TGTGCCAGTAGTGTCAGGGTGGCGAACACTGAAGCTTTCTTT. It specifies CASSVRVANTEAFF.

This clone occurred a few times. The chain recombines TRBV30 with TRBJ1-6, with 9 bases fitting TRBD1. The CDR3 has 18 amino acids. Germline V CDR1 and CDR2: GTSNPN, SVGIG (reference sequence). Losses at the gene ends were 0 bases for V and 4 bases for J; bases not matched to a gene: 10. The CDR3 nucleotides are TGTGCCTGGAGTGTACTTTTCGCTGGGACAGGGTATAATTCACCCCTCCACTTT. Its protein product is CAWSVLFAGTGYNSPLHF.

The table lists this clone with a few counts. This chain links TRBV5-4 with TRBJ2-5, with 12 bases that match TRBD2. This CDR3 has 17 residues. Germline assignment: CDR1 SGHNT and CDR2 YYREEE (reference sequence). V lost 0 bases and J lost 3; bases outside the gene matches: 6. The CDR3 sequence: CASSLGSSGRAEETQYF. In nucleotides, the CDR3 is TGTGCCAGCAGCTTGGGGTCTAGCGGGAGGGCAGAAGAGACCCAGTACTTC.

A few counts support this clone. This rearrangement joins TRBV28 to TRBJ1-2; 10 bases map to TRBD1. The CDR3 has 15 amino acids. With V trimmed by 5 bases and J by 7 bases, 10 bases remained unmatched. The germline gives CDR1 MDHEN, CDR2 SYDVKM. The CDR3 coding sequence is TGTGCCAGCAGTCCACCGGGACAGGGGATCGGTGGCTACACCTTC. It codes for CASSPPGQGIGGYTF.

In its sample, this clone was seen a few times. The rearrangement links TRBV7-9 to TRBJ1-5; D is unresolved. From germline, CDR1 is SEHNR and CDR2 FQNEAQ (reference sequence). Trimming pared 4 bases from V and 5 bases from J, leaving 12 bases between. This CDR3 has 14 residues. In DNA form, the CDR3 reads TGTGCCAGCAGCTCCCTGTCGGGAGATCAGCCCCAGCATTTT. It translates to CASSSLSGDQPQHF.

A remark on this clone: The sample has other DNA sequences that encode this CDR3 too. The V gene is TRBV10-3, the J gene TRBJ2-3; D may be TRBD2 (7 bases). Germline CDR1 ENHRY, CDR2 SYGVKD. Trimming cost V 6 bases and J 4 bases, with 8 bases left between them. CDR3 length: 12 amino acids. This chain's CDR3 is CAIRGGADTQYF. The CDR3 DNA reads TGTGCCATCAGAGGGGGGGCAGATACGCAGTATTTT.

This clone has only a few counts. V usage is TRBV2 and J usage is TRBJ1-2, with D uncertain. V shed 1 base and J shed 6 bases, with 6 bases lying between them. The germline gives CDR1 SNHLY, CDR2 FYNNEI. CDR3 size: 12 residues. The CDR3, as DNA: TGTGCCAGCAGTGAAGGTGGAGATGGCTACACCTTC. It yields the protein CASSEGGDGYTF.

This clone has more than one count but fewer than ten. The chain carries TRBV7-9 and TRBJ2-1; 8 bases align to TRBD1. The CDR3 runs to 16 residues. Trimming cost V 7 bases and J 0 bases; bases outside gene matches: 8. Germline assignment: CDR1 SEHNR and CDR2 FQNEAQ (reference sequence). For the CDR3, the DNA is TGTGCCAGCAAAGAAATAGGACAGGGCTCCTACAATGAGCAGTTCTTC. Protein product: CASKEIGQGSYNEQFF.

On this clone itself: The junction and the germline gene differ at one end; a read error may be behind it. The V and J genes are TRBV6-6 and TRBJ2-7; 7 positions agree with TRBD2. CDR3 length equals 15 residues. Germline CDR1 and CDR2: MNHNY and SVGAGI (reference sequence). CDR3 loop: CASSYPIAGSSEQYF. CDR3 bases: TGTGCCAGCAGTTACCCGATAGCGGGTTCCTCCGAGCAGTACTTC.